One and the same sample provided the 19 T cell receptor beta chains below, sequenced in a study of T cells after yellow fever vaccination (dated 2019 in TCRdb). According to the study, the label for this sample's treatment or condition signals: live attenuated yellow fever vaccine strain. Preparation of the library involved 5' RACE. The run used an Illumina NovaSeq 6000. TCRdb redid the processing of the public reads, applying fastp at Q25 and MiXCR, and retained in-frame beta chains. Identical CDR3 proteins give one entry, which carries the most common genes and DNA. The sample yields approximately 450,000 distinct CDR3 sequences; 18% were counted once. The biggest ten clones account for 15% to 20% of the sample. Sequenced material: PBMCs, taken before the yellow fever booster vaccination. All receptors come from a man between 18 and 29 years old who received the YFV17D yellow fever vaccine.

This clonotype was seen a handful of times. V and J are TRBV12-3 or TRBV12-4 and TRBJ1-1, with 7 positions matching TRBD1. The CDR3 has 14 amino acids. Trimming at V came to 7 bases and at J to 0 bases, leaving 5 bases not matched to a gene. CDR3 region: CASTEGQLNTEAFF. The CDR3 DNA is TGTGCCAGCACTGAGGGACAGTTGAACACTGAAGCTTTCTTT.

The genes are TRBV12-3 or TRBV12-4 and TRBJ2-1; D not certain. V gave up 6 bases and J gave up 9 bases, with 15 bases separating them. The CDR3 is 13 residues long. The CDR3 sequence: CASSPTVVREQFF. The DNA of the CDR3 is TGTGCCAGCAGCCCGACCGTGGTGCGTGAGCAGTTCTTC.

V and J are TRBV5-6 and TRBJ2-2, with D possibly matching TRBD1 (6 bases). CDR1 and CDR2 (germline): SGHDT, YYEEEE. CDR3 size: 14 residues. Trimming pared 3 bases from V and 3 bases from J, leaving 9 bases between. The CDR3 loop is CASSYGQYTGELFF. The CDR3 DNA reads TGTGCCAGCAGCTACGGACAGTACACCGGGGAGCTGTTTTTT. The complete variable domain, with remaining parts taken from reference TRBV5-6 and TRBJ2-2, reads DAGVTQSPTHLIKTRGQQVTLRCSPKSGHDTVSWYQQALGQGPQFIFQYYEEEERQRGNFPDRFSGHQFPNYSSELNVNALLLGDSALYLCASSYGQYTGELFFGEGSRLTVL.

The genes are TRBV24-1 and TRBJ1-3; D is perhaps TRBD1 (6 bases). CDR1 and CDR2 from the germline V gene are KGHDR and SFDVKD. Trimming removed 0 bases at V and 3 bases at J, with 11 bases between. This CDR3 has 16 residues. The CDR3 bases are TGTGCCACCAGTGATTTGCGGGGGGCGGGTGGAAACACCATATATTTT. Encoded protein: CATSDLRGAGGNTIYF.

Only one count was recorded for this clonotype. This chain joins TRBV15 and TRBJ2-3, with 8 bases matching TRBD2. V trimming: 8 bases; J trimming: 1 base; junction bases outside the gene matches: 5. The CDR3 totals 14 residues. Per germline, CDR1 LNHNV and CDR2 YYDKDF (reference sequence). CDR3 nucleotide sequence: TGTGCCACCGGACGGGGGGGGGGCACAGATACGCAGTATTTT. This translates into CATGRGGGTDTQYF.

The rearrangement links TRBV9 to TRBJ1-6; D unresolved. Trimming took off 4 bases at V and 7 bases at J, with 12 bases between the two ends. Germline CDR1 and CDR2: SGDLS and YYNGEE. The CDR3 spans 14 residues. The CDR3 DNA reads as TGTGCCAGCAGCCCAATACGGGTCAATTCACCCCTCCACTTT. Translating it yields CASSPIRVNSPLHF.

DNA for the CDR3: TGCAGTGCTAGCGGGGGAAGCAATCAGCCCCAGCATTTT. Translation: CSASGGSNQPQHF. This chain uses TRBV20-1 with TRBJ1-5, with D possibly TRBD1 on 5 matching bases. The CDR3 spans 13 residues. The V end was cut by 3 bases, the J end by 1 base, with 7 bases between. CDR1 and CDR2 from the germline V gene are DFQATT and SNEGSKA (reference sequence).

The chain uses TRBV7-2 and TRBJ2-2; D is perhaps TRBD1 or TRBD2 (5 bases each). The V and J ends lost 5 bases and 4 bases respectively, with 14 bases between them. The germline gives CDR1 SGHTA, CDR2 FQGNSA. This CDR3 is 15 amino acids long. CDR3: CASSAHGGRTGELFF. The CDR3 nucleotides read TGTGCCAGCAGCGCCCATGGGGGACGCACCGGGGAGCTGTTTTTT.

The chain combines TRBV6-2 or TRBV6-3 with TRBJ2-7, with a weak D call TRBD1 (7 bases). Germline lookup yields CDR1 MNHEY and CDR2 SVGEGT. The CDR3 is 16 residues long. The V gene lost 6 bases and the J gene lost 6 bases, with 24 bases spanning the gap. CDR3 DNA sequence: TGTGCCAGCAGGGGGACAGCAGGACCCCGGGGGCGCGAGCAGTACTTC. It yields the protein CASRGTAGPRGREQYF.

This clonotype was seen more than once but under ten times. The chain carries TRBV11-2 and TRBJ2-6, with 9 bases matching TRBD1. J gave up 1 base and V 5 bases, and 12 bases lay outside the gene matches. The CDR3 consists of 19 residues. CDR1 SGHAT and CDR2 FQNNGV come from the germline V gene. The CDR3 DNA reads TGTGCCAGCAGCCGCTACAGGACAGGGGCCCCTTCTGGGGCCAACGTCCTGACTTTC. It yields the protein CASSRYRTGAPSGANVLTF.

In this sample, this clonotype turned up many times. This chain links TRBV20-1 with TRBJ2-5; D possibly corresponds to TRBD2 (6 bases). Germline CDR1 is DFQATT and CDR2 is SNEGSKA (reference sequence). V was cut by 3 bases and J by 1 base, with 9 bases left in between. This CDR3 comprises 13 residues. The CDR3 is CSASAGSQETQYF. The DNA of the CDR3 is TGCAGTGCTAGTGCCGGGAGCCAAGAGACCCAGTACTTC.

The table lists this clonotype with a few counts. The V call is TRBV20-1, the J call TRBJ1-4; D not certain. CDR1 DFQATT and CDR2 SNEGSKA come from the germline V gene (reference sequence). V lost 4 bases, J lost 8 bases, and 17 bases lay in between. The CDR3 length is 14 residues. CDR3 DNA sequence: TGCAGTGCTAAGACCGGGATCTTGGGAGAAAAACTGTTTTTT. This sequence encodes CSAKTGILGEKLFF.

This clonotype has a handful of counts. This sequence joins TRBV6-5 and TRBJ2-3; 7 bases line up with TRBD1. Trimming at V came to 6 bases and at J to 2 bases, leaving 5 bases not matched to a gene. Germline lookup yields CDR1 MNHEY and CDR2 SVGAGI. The CDR3 runs to 14 residues. CDR3 in amino acids: CASRKGATTDTQYF. DNA of the CDR3: TGTGCCAGCAGGAAGGGGGCGACCACAGATACGCAGTATTTT.

This clonotype came up a few times. The chain carries TRBV5-1 and TRBJ2-1, with 8 positions matching TRBD2. Germline-derived CDR1 and CDR2 are SGHRS and YFSETQ. The CDR3 sequence is 15 residues long. V dropped 4 bases and J dropped 1; count of bases not matched to a gene: 4. The CDR3 sequence is CASSRGTSSYNEQFF. DNA for the CDR3: TGCGCCAGCAGCCGGGGGACTAGTTCCTACAATGAGCAGTTCTTC. Complete variable domain (other parts from reference TRBV5-1 and TRBJ2-1): KAGVTQTPRYLIKTRGQQVTLSCSPISGHRSVSWYQQTPGQGLQFLFEYFSETQRNKGNFPGRFSGRQFSNSRSEMNVSTLELGDSALYLCASSRGTSSYNEQFFGPGTRLTVL.

This clonotype was detected a few times. V usage is TRBV10-3 and J usage is TRBJ2-3; TRBD2 matches at 12 bases. CDR3 length: 20 amino acids. The germline V gene has CDR1 ENHRY and CDR2 SYGVKD. V trimming: 2 bases; J trimming: 0 bases; junction bases outside the gene matches: 12. CDR3 amino acids: CAISERGRTSGASSTDTQYF. DNA of the CDR3: TGTGCCATCAGTGAGCGTGGGAGGACTAGCGGGGCCTCTAGCACAGATACGCAGTATTTT.

The rearrangement joins TRBV4-1 to TRBJ1-2; TRBD1 matches 7 bases. Looked up from germline, CDR1 is MGHRA and CDR2 is YSYEKL. Germline trimming cut 4 bases from V and 7 bases from J; bases unmatched to any gene: 3. This CDR3 comprises 12 residues. The CDR3 region is CASSPPGGGYTF. In DNA form, the CDR3 reads TGCGCCAGCAGCCCCCCAGGGGGTGGCTACACCTTC.

V and J are TRBV20-1 and TRBJ2-3; D is perhaps TRBD1 (5 bases). The germline V gene has CDR1 DFQATT and CDR2 SNEGSKA (reference sequence). The CDR3 is 14 residues long. Written as DNA, the CDR3 is TGCAGGCCCCCCCCAGGGAAAAGCACAGATACGCAGTATTTT. Protein: CRPPPGKSTDTQYF.

The chain recombines TRBV3-1 with TRBJ2-1, with 7 bases that match TRBD1. CDR3 length: 15 amino acids. Germline V gene sequence: CDR1 LGHDT, CDR2 YNNKEL (reference sequence). The trim removed 5 bases at V and 10 bases at J, leaving 14 bases unmatched. The CDR3 sequence: CASSLPTGRYREQFF. CDR3 in DNA: TGTGCCAGCAGCTTGCCGACAGGGCGGTATAGGGAGCAGTTCTTC.

This clonotype was recorded a few times. The chain links TRBV6-5 to TRBJ2-1, with unresolved D. The germline V and J ends were trimmed by 2 bases and 8 bases, with 7 bases remaining between them. Germline V gives CDR1 MNHEY, CDR2 SVGAGI. The CDR3 runs 12 residues. The DNA for the CDR3 is TGTGCCAGCAGTTACCTTGGGTATGAGCAGTTCTTC. Translated: CASSYLGYEQFF.